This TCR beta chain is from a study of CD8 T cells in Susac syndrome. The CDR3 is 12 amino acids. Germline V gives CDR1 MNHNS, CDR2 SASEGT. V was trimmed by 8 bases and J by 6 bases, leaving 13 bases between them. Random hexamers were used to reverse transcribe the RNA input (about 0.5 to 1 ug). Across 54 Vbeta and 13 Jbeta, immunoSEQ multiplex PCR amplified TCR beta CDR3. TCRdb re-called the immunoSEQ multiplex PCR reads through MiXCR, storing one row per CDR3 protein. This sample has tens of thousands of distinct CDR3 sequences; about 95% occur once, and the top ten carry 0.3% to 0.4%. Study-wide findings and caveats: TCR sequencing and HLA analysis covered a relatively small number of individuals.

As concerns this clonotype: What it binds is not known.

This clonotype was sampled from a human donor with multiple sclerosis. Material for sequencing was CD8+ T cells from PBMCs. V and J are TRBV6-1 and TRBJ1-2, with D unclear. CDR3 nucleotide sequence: TGTGCCAGCGGCCAGTCATTCGATGGCTACACCTTC. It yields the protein CASGQSFDGYTF.